Listed below are T cell receptor beta chains from one sample, sequenced in a study of cytomegalovirus exposure and HLA in healthy donors. Some clones are missing from TCRdb's copy, which holds only in-frame ones; the method was immunoSEQ multiplex PCR. The data hold some 180,000 clones, with 75% to 85% observed a single time. The sequenced sample was PBMCs. The origin of the receptors is a woman aged 55 to 70 in good health and CMV-seropositive. Each CDR3 is given with its conserved first and last residue. D genes are given only for firm matches. Clone size is shown for a subset of rows, as once, few, many or a class of expanded clone.

TRBV15	TRBJ1-5	NA	NA	TGTGCCACCAGCGGGGGAGGATATCAGCCCCAGCATTTT	CATSGGGYQPQHF
TRBV9	TRBJ2-4	NA	TRBD2	TGTGCCAGCAGCCCTAATCTAGCGGGGATAAACATTCAGTACTTC	CASSPNLAGINIQYF
TRBV5-1	TRBJ2-1	NA	NA	TGCGCCAGCAGCTTGGAGGCGGGCTCCTACAATGAGCAGTTCTTC	CASSLEAGSYNEQFF
TRBV5-1	TRBJ2-7	NA	NA	TGCGCCAGCAGCTTGAGTCTAGCGACGTACGAGCAGTACTTC	CASSLSLATYEQYF
TRBV6-1	TRBJ2-1	once	NA	TGTGCCAGCAAATCACTAGGGGGGGGTGGGGATGAGCAGTTCTTC	CASKSLGGGGDEQFF
TRBV9	TRBJ2-1	few	TRBD1	TGTGCCAGCAGCGCAGGACAGGGGGCCAGGAATGAGCAGTTCTTC	CASSAGQGARNEQFF
TRBV27	TRBJ2-1	NA	TRBD1	TGTGCCAGCATAACATTCGGGACAGGAGATTACAATGAGCAGTTCTTC	CASITFGTGDYNEQFF
TRBV7-9	TRBJ1-1	once	NA	TGTGCCAGCAGCACCCAGACAGCGAACACTGAAGCTTTCTTT	CASSTQTANTEAFF
TRBV28	TRBJ1-2	NA	NA	TGTGCCAGCAAGTTGGACTATGGCTACACCTTT	CASKLDYGYTF
TRBV19	TRBJ1-4	NA	TRBD1	TGTGCCAGCAGGACCAGACAGGGGAACCCCAAGGTCACAGAAAAACTGTTTTTT	CASRTRQGNPKVTEKLFF
TRBV27	TRBJ1-2	NA	NA	TGTGCCAGCAGACAACTTAGGGGGGGCAATAACTATGGCTACACCTTC	CASRQLRGGNNYGYTF
TRBV14	TRBJ1-6	NA	NA	TGTGCCAGCAGCCACAGCTCCTATAATTCACCCCTCCACTTT	CASSHSSYNSPLHF
TRBV5-8	TRBJ2-5	NA	TRBD1	TGTGCCAGCAGCTTAGAAGGCAGGGGGCGCCGGGAGACCCAGTACTTC	CASSLEGRGRRETQYF
TRBV9	TRBJ2-2	NA	TRBD2	TGTGCCAGCAGCGCTCCGGGACTAGCGGGGGGGGGCACCGGGGAGCTGTTTTTT	CASSAPGLAGGGTGELFF
TRBV18	TRBJ2-7	NA	TRBD1	TGTGCCAGCTCACCATCCCCAGGGGGCAACGAGCAGTACTTC	CASSPSPGGNEQYF
TRBV4-1	TRBJ2-4	NA	TRBD2	TGCGCCAGCAGCCCGGAGCGGGATGAATTAGCCAAAAACATTCAGTACTTC	CASSPERDELAKNIQYF
TRBV29-1	TRBJ1-2	NA	NA	TGCAGCGTCACAGGAAGGTCTGGGGCTATTGGCTACACCTTC	CSVTGRSGAIGYTF
TRBV2	TRBJ2-5	NA	TRBD2	TGTGCCAGCAGACGAACGATTGGACTAGCGGGAGGGAGGGGGCAAGAGACCCAGTACTTC	CASRRTIGLAGGRGQETQYF
TRBV4-2	TRBJ1-6	NA	NA	TGTGCCAGCAGCAATCGGCGAGGTTCCTTTAATTCACCCCTCCACTTT	CASSNRRGSFNSPLHF
TRBV6-5	TRBJ1-2	NA	NA	TGTGCCAGCAGTTACTCGACCAGGGGCGAGTATGGCTACACCTTC	CASSYSTRGEYGYTF
TRBV28	TRBJ1-4	NA	TRBD1	TGTGCCAGCAGTCGCGCCGGGACAGGGGATGAAAAACTGTTTTTT	CASSRAGTGDEKLFF
TRBV7-9	TRBJ1-2	NA	NA	TGTGCCAGCAGCATCTCTAGGGGATATGGCTACACCTTC	CASSISRGYGYTF
TRBV5-1	TRBJ2-1	NA	NA	TGCGCCAGTAAGAGTCACGGGACTCGCTACAATGAGCAGTTCTTC	CASKSHGTRYNEQFF
TRBV2	TRBJ1-4	few	TRBD1	TGTGCCAGCAGATTGGACAGGGGCCCGGAAAAACTGTTTTTT	CASRLDRGPEKLFF
TRBV19	TRBJ2-2	NA	TRBD1	TGTGCCAGTAATAATCAGGGGGCTTTATCCGGGGAGCTGTTTTTT	CASNNQGALSGELFF
TRBV6-6	TRBJ1-6	NA	TRBD1	TGTGCCAGCAGCCGGGACAGCTCCTATAATTCACCCCTCCACTTT	CASSRDSSYNSPLHF
TRBV2	TRBJ2-7	NA	TRBD2	TGTGCCAGCAGGATGACTAGGGTAGCGGGAGGGCCTAGCTACGAGCAGTACTTC	CASRMTRVAGGPSYEQYF
TRBV2	TRBJ2-7	once	TRBD2	TGTGCCAGCAGAGGACTAGCGGGGGTTGCCAATGATTTCCCCTACGAGCAGTACTTC	CASRGLAGVANDFPYEQYF
TRBV13	TRBJ1-1	NA	TRBD1	TGTGCCAGCAGCTCCCGACAGGGGGTAGTGAACACTGAAGCTTTCTTT	CASSSRQGVVNTEAFF
TRBV2	TRBJ1-2	few	NA	TGTGCCAGCAGTGAAATCTCCCTTAGGGGGACTAACTATGGCTACACCTTC	CASSEISLRGTNYGYTF
TRBV11-1	TRBJ2-5	NA	NA	TGTGCCAGCAGCTTTTTCACTGTAGTCGCTTCTCAAGAGACCCAGTACTTC	CASSFFTVVASQETQYF
TRBV10-1	TRBJ1-4	NA	NA	TGCGCCAGCTACTACATAAGGGGTCTTCGTGAAAAACTGTTTTTT	CASYYIRGLREKLFF
TRBV4-1	TRBJ1-2	NA	TRBD1	TGCGCCAGCAGCCAGGACAGGGCCGCGTATTCTAACTATGGCTACACCTTC	CASSQDRAAYSNYGYTF
TRBV30	TRBJ1-5	few	NA	TGTGCCTGGAGTCCCCCCCTCGCAGGGGTGGGCAATCAGCCCCAGCATTTT	CAWSPPLAGVGNQPQHF
TRBV2	TRBJ1-1	NA	NA	TGTGCCAGCTCTACCAACACTGAAGCTTTCTTT	CASSTNTEAFF
TRBV7-3	TRBJ2-5	NA	TRBD2	TGTGCCAGCAGCGCGCGGGGGGGCAATGAAGAGACCCAGTACTTC	CASSARGGNEETQYF
TRBV29-1	TRBJ2-1	NA	TRBD1	TGCAGCGCTGGACAGGGGGATTCCTACAATGAGCAGTTCTTC	CSAGQGDSYNEQFF